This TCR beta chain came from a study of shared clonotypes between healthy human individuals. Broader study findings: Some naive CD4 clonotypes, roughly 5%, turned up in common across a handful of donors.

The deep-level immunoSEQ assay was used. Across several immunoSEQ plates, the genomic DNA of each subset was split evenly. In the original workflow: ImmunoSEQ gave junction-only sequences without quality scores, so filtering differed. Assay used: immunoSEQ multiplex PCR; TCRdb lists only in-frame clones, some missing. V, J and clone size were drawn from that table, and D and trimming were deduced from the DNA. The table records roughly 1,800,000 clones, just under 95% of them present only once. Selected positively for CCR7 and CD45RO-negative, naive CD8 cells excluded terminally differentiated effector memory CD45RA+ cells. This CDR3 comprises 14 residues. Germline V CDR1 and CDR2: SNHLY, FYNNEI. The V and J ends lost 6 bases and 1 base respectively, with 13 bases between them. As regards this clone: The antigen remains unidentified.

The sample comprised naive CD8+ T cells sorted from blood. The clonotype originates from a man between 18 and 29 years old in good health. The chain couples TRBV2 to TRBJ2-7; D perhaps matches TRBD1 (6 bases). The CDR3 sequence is CASSAGTLSYEQYF. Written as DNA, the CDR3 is TGTGCCAGCAGCGCCGGGACATTGTCCTACGAGCAGTACTTC. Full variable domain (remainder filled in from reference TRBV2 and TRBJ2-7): EPEVTQTPSHQVTQMGQEVILRCVPISNHLYFYWYRQILGQKVEFLVSFYNNEISEKSEIFDDQFSVERPDGSNFTLKIRSTKLEDSAMYFCASSAGTLSYEQYFGPGTRLTVT.